This TCR beta chain is from a study of control samples from healthy donors and cancer patients (dated by TCRdb to 2019 to 2021). CDR1 and CDR2 are read off the germline V gene as SNHLY and FYNNEI. V loses 7 bases, J loses 8 bases, and the germline ends lie 18 bases apart. The CDR3 runs 14 residues from the cysteine to the phenylalanine. Kept here is only the CDR3 DNA, which spans 42 bases and is read in frame from base 1. Library preparation employed the immunoSEQ multiplex PCR assay. TCRdb took over this immuneACCESS table, retaining in-frame rearrangements with V and J assigned. Such tables are incomplete; in checked studies, under half of the missing clones stem from an unresolved V gene, and the remainder is unexplained. A total of around 140,000 clones appear in this sample, approximately 89% of them only once. The top ten hold 6% to 9.5% of the sample. About this clone: The clone's antigen remains unknown. No clone much larger than this one lies a single base away; base qualities are absent.

This sequence was found in a man in his fifties or sixties with head and neck cancer. The rearrangement combines TRBV2 with TRBJ2-1, with no confident D gene call. Material for sequencing was PBMCs. The CDR3 reads CASTRASSSDEQFF. Here is the DNA: TGTGCCAGCACCCGGGCCAGTAGTTCCGATGAGCAGTTCTTC.